This T cell receptor (beta chain) appears in the sequencing data of a study of OX40 agonist ivuxolimab in advanced cancers. Across the whole study: Across the patients, intravenous ivuxolimab was delivered every 2 weeks at 0.01 to 10 mg/kg. In three patients, partial responses were observed, one with hepatocellular carcinoma and two with cutaneous melanoma.

Concerning this clone: Its antigen is as yet unknown.

Study conclusions and caveats: Expanded peripheral T-cell antigen specificity went undetermined.

TCRdb's table, derived via immunoSEQ multiplex PCR, lists solely in-frame clones and lacks some. The sample holds about 27,000 clones, over 75% seen once. The CDR3 runs 15 residues. V was shortened by 4 bases and J by 0 bases, with 7 bases between the two germline ends. Germline CDR1 reads MNHNS; CDR2 reads SASEGT. The sample here was CD4+ or CD8+ T cells sorted from blood, taken in a trial of the OX40 agonist ivuxolimab. The chain uses TRBV6-1 and TRBJ2-6; D is undetermined. The receptor was derived from an adult with an advanced solid tumor such as melanoma, head and neck, liver or kidney cancer. CDR3 nucleotide sequence: TGTGCCAGCAGTGGAGGTAGCTCTGGGGCCAACGTCCTGACTTTC. It yields the protein CASSGGSSGANVLTF.